This T cell receptor (beta chain) stems from a study of cytomegalovirus exposure and HLA in healthy donors. V was pared by 3 bases and J by 4 bases, with 0 bases of the junction left unmatched. The germline gives CDR1 KGHSH, CDR2 LQKENI. This CDR3 region has 13 residues. PCR used 60 Vbeta primers and 13 Jbeta primers. The data were produced by immunoSEQ multiplex PCR, yet TCRdb's version contains in-frame clones alone and is incomplete. Of under 140,000 clones in the sample, roughly 78% are singletons; the top ten hold roughly 1.2%. The receptor was derived from a woman between 25 and 40 years old in good health and CMV-seronegative. Sequencing input: PBMCs. The rearrangement links TRBV18 to TRBJ2-1; 7 positions agree with TRBD1. The CDR3: CASSPGQYNEQFF. The CDR3 DNA sequence: TGTGCCAGCTCACCGGGACAGTACAATGAGCAGTTCTTC.